The 16 T cell receptor beta chains listed next were all sequenced from one sample in a study of T cell clones after liver transplantation. Clones were sequenced by immunoSEQ multiplex PCR, and TCRdb holds only the in-frame ones, with some missing. Here the sample spans about 75,000 clones, 80% to 85% being singletons. The specimen was CD4+ T cells from blood, collected about 50 months after liver transplant. Receptors were obtained from a human patient who received a liver transplant. The T cells may partly be graft donor cells.

The V call is TRBV27, the J call TRBJ1-5; 9 positions match TRBD1. J was trimmed by 2 bases and V by 5 bases; bases with no gene match: 7. The CDR3 loop spans 16 amino acids. Per germline, CDR1 MNHEY and CDR2 SMNVEV (reference sequence). CDR3 sequence reads: CASSAQGATGNQPQHF. The CDR3 nucleotides read TGTGCCAGCAGTGCACAGGGGGCTACGGGCAATCAGCCCCAGCATTTT.

The chain has TRBV13 and TRBJ1-1; the D gene is possibly TRBD1 (6 bases). The CDR3 spans 14 residues. V dropped 5 bases and J dropped 5 bases, with 15 bases sitting between them. Germline loops: CDR1 PRHDT, CDR2 FYEKMQ (reference sequence). DNA of the CDR3: TGTGCCAGCAGCGGTACAGGGAGGGGAACTGAAGCTTTCTTT. Its translation is CASSGTGRGTEAFF.

This chain links TRBV2 with TRBJ1-2; D is undetermined. Germline loops: CDR1 SNHLY, CDR2 FYNNEI. V dropped 5 bases and J dropped 8 bases, with 9 bases sitting between them. The CDR3 is 11 amino acids. The CDR3 region has the DNA TGTGCCAGCAGTTACACGGAGGGCTACACCTTC. Translated, it gives CASSYTEGYTF.

The chain is built from TRBV7-3 and TRBJ2-7; TRBD2 is a possible D gene (6 bases). This CDR3 is 16 amino acids long. Trimming shortened V by 3 bases and J by 4 bases, and 19 bases separated the two germline ends. Germline-derived CDR1 and CDR2 are SGHTA and FQGTGA. Here the CDR3 reads CASSFLLSRESYEQYF. In DNA form, the CDR3 reads TGTGCCAGCAGCTTTCTCTTATCACGGGAGTCTTACGAGCAGTACTTC. The entire variable domain, with the rest obtained from reference TRBV7-3 and TRBJ2-7, is as follows: GAGVSQTPSNKVTEKGKYVELRCDPISGHTALYWYRQSLGQGPEFLIYFQGTGAADDSGLPNDRFFAVRPEGSVSTLKIQRTERGDSAVYLCASSFLLSRESYEQYFGPGTRLTVT.

The V gene is TRBV4-3, the J gene TRBJ2-7, with no clear D. V was cut by 0 bases and J by 2 bases, with 8 bases left in between. The CDR3 covers 14 residues. Germline assignment: CDR1 LGHNA and CDR2 YSLEER. The CDR3 is CASSQEQIAYEQYF. In DNA form, the CDR3 reads TGCGCCAGCAGCCAAGAACAGATCGCCTACGAGCAGTACTTC.

V usage is TRBV10-3 and J usage is TRBJ1-1; no reliable D call. V lost 3 bases and J lost 1, with 3 bases in between. Germline V gives CDR1 ENHRY, CDR2 SYGVKD. This CDR3 has 12 residues. The CDR3 region is CAISEGNTEAFF. The CDR3 bases are TGTGCCATCAGTGAAGGGAACACTGAAGCTTTCTTT.

The chain couples TRBV5-1 to TRBJ1-2; perhaps TRBD1 as D (5 bases). Germline values: CDR1 SGHRS, CDR2 YFSETQ. With 4 bases removed from V and 8 bases from J, the gap between germline ends came to 21 bases. The CDR3 covers 15 residues. CDR3 sequence reads: CASSIARREAGGYTF. In DNA form, the CDR3 reads TGCGCCAGCAGCATCGCCCGCAGGGAGGCAGGCGGCTACACCTTC.

The chain combines TRBV28 with TRBJ2-3, with 7 bases fitting TRBD2. V lost 8 bases and J lost 4; bases outside the gene matches: 9. Looked up from germline, CDR1 is MDHEN and CDR2 is SYDVKM. The CDR3 totals 14 residues. DNA for the CDR3: TGTGCCAGCGCGAACGGCGGGAGCGCAGATACGCAGTATTTT. Protein product: CASANGGSADTQYF.

The rearrangement uses TRBV5-1 and TRBJ1-1; 7 bases line up with TRBD1. The CDR3 loop spans 13 amino acids. Germline values: CDR1 SGHRS, CDR2 YFSETQ. Losses at the gene ends were 4 bases for V and 12 bases for J; bases not matched to a gene: 12. CDR3 sequence: CASSPGGRGDTFF. The CDR3 nucleotides are TGCGCCAGCAGCCCAGGGGGTAGGGGAGATACTTTCTTT.

This clone is a singleton in its sample. This CDR3 is also generated by other DNA sequences in the sample. This chain links TRBV11-2 with TRBJ1-1; no firm D call. CDR3 size: 13 residues. CDR1 is SGHAT and CDR2 is FQNNGV in the germline V gene. V dropped 0 bases and J dropped 2 bases, with 4 bases sitting between them. The CDR3 bases are TGTGCCAGCAGCTTAGAGCGCAACACTGAAGCTTTCTTT. This gives the protein CASSLERNTEAFF. Full variable domain (outside the CDR3, taken from reference TRBV11-2 and TRBJ1-1): EAGVAQSPRYKIIEKRQSVAFWCNPISGHATLYWYQQILGQGPKLLIQFQNNGVVDDSQLPKDRFSAERLKGVDSTLKIQPAKLEDSAVYLCASSLERNTEAFFGQGTRLTVV.

This chain uses TRBV6-1 with TRBJ2-5, with a weak D call TRBD2 (5 bases). Per the germline V gene, CDR1 is MNHNS and CDR2 is SASEGT. The CDR3 extends over 12 amino acids. Trimming took 4 bases from V and 5 from J, leaving 8 bases between them. DNA for the CDR3: TGTGCCAGCAGTGCGGGATTGGAGACCCAGTACTTC. It specifies CASSAGLETQYF.

The chain couples TRBV29-1 to TRBJ2-1; TRBD2 matches 13 bases. The CDR3 extends over 14 amino acids. Trimming cost V 6 bases and J 9 bases; bases outside gene matches: 8. Looked up from germline, CDR1 is SQVTM and CDR2 is ANQGSEA. Here the CDR3 reads CSVLRTSGRGEQFF. In DNA, the CDR3 is TGCAGCGTCTTACGGACTAGCGGGAGAGGTGAGCAGTTCTTC.

The chain employs TRBV5-4 and TRBJ1-2; 7 positions match TRBD1. Germline values: CDR1 SGHNT, CDR2 YYREEE (reference sequence). The CDR3 loop spans 16 amino acids. After removal of 4 bases from V and 6 bases from J, the junction contained 15 bases not matched to a gene. The CDR3 bases are TGTGCCAGCAGCCCGGGACAGAACGGGGAACAAAATGGCTACACCTTC. Its protein is CASSPGQNGEQNGYTF.

The gene calls are TRBV28 and TRBJ1-5, with TRBD1 as a possible D gene (5 bases). The germline CDR1 and CDR2 sequences are MDHEN and SYDVKM. The CDR3 is 14 residues long. This chain's CDR3 is CASWGRMSNQPQHF. The CDR3 region has the DNA TGTGCTTCCTGGGGCAGGATGAGCAATCAGCCCCAGCATTTT.

V and J are TRBV5-1 and TRBJ2-2, with D perhaps matching TRBD1 (6 bases). The CDR3 spans 15 residues. CDR1 and CDR2 (germline): SGHRS, YFSETQ. The V end lost 6 bases, the J end lost 0 bases, and 12 bases lay between the germline ends. CDR3 coding DNA: TGCGCCAGCACGGATGGGACAACGAACACCGGGGAGCTGTTTTTT. It yields the protein CASTDGTTNTGELFF.

This clone is labeled as medium-sized. The V call is TRBV30, the J call TRBJ1-5; maybe TRBD1 (5 bases). The V end was cut by 0 bases, the J end by 3 bases, with 6 bases between. This CDR3 has 13 residues. The germline gives CDR1 GTSNPN, CDR2 SVGIG (reference sequence). The CDR3 coding sequence is TGTGCCTGGAGTGTGACAGTCAATCAGCCCCAGCATTTT. The encoded protein is CAWSVTVNQPQHF.